This T cell receptor (beta chain) comes out of a study of T cells in Graves' hyperthyroidism and ophthalmopathy (dated by TCRdb to between 2017 and 2020). In terms of the full investigation: Peripheral blood was collected at initial diagnosis, before any treatment. TCR V-J signatures able to tell the groups apart were searched for in a discovery cohort of about a hundred patients, of whom around 43 had Graves' ophthalmopathy and around 58 had stable Graves' hyperthyroidism. The paper reports TCR Vbeta CDR3 sequencing of over 130 peripheral blood samples: under 45 ophthalmopathy, approximately 74 hyperthyroidism and around 17 progressor patients. The 75 to 100 discovery patients were randomly split 7:3 into training and test sets. Whether ophthalmopathy could be predicted prospectively was tested in an independent validation cohort made up of fewer than 20 hyperthyroidism patients plus 17 patients who later progressed to ophthalmopathy. Thyroid tissue and blood T-cell repertoires from several Graves' hyperthyroidism patients were also compared in the study. Following sampling, methimazole starting at 30 mg daily was given to hyperthyroidism patients, and high-dose intravenous methylprednisolone was given to ophthalmopathy patients. Broad study findings and their caveats: In validation, the model predicted progression to ophthalmopathy with 55% to 71% sensitivity and roughly 72% specificity, a median of roughly seven months before onset. Most expanded thyroid clonotypes (frequency above 0.001) were also detected in blood, suggesting blood repertoires may reflect thyroid immune responses. Sample size was not statistically predetermined, and blinding of investigators to group allocation was not performed. Ophthalmopathy was separated from stable hyperthyroidism by a 13 V-J signature model, with around 88% sensitivity and approximately 84% specificity obtained in cross-validation and 80%/75% obtained in testing.

Amplification of TCR beta CDR3 regions was carried out from RNA transcripts. The first round of RT-PCR for the TCR CDR3 was performed with the HTBI primer set and the Qiagen OneStep RT-PCR kit. A second multiplex PCR round built the libraries, followed by size selection and purification. Libraries were sequenced paired-end with 100 bp reads on an Illumina HiSeq2000. Per the source publication's procedure: SOAPnuke was used to process the raw data, removing reads that contained adapters or uncalled bases, had a mean Phred below 15, or lacked an exact match to the constant primer or identifier. High-quality paired reads were merged with COPE v1.2.5, and unique nucleotide sequences were defined as clonotypes. MiTCR v1.1 was used to align clonotypes to the IMGT TRBV, TRBD and TRBJ reference segments. The analysis included only V-J combinations with a frequency above 0.0001, which together covered 99% to 99.2% of the repertoires. The TCS score was defined as F50 (clonal expansion) divided by E x V (chaos), with BLOSUM62-based TCRdist calculated between CDR3 peptides within each V-J. Welch's t-statistics and random forest reduced 500 to 550 V-J features to some 14, which were used in a naive Bayes classifier (R e1071). The Morisita-Horn index was used to measure how similar the thyroid and blood repertoires were. The public reads were reanalyzed by TCRdb: fastp trimming at Q25, MiXCR alignment, in-frame beta chains only. Entries are consolidated by CDR3 protein sequence, retaining the most common genes and DNA. TCRdb's processing, not the study's, gives the V and J calls here. The sample data list about 840,000 distinct CDR3 sequences, and over 35% of these were observed just once. The ten top clones hold over 8% of the sample.

In regard to this clonotype: It has no known antigen specificity. No per-base quality is available; no much larger clone lies one base away.

Stable Graves' hyperthyroidism was defined as no progression to ophthalmopathy during 18 months of follow-up. The hyperthyroidism patients were between 18 and 65 years old and newly diagnosed, with a disease duration of less than 2 months. Exclusion was applied to patients with uncontrolled infections, other autoimmune diseases, pregnancy or lactation. Diagnoses were based on clinical symptoms, serum thyroxine and TRAb, thyroid ultrasound and orbital computed tomography. PBMCs were separated from roughly 10 ml of fresh peripheral blood using Ficoll-Paque density gradient centrifugation. Trizol reagent was used to extract total RNA, and RNA quality was then checked on an Agilent 2100 Bioanalyzer. The CDR3 covers 12 residues, taking in both the cysteine and the phenylalanine. Only the CDR3 region is kept as DNA, spanning 36 bases read in frame from base 1. V is cut by 7 bases and J by 4 bases, and the space between the germline ends is 10 bases. The germline V gene sets CDR1 to MNHEY and CDR2 to SVGAGI.

Sequenced material: blood. The TCR sequence derives from a man aged 18 to 29 with Graves' hyperthyroidism. In this chain, TRBV6-5 is recombined with TRBJ1-1, and the D gene may be TRBD1, 6 bases matching. The CDR3 is CASMRGGTEAFF. DNA sequence: TGTGCCAGCATGAGAGGGGGCACTGAAGCTTTCTTT.